These 15 T cell receptor beta chains came from one sample sequenced in a study of T cell responses to AZD1222 COVID-19 vaccine. The assay was immunoSEQ multiplex PCR, and TCRdb's table has in-frame clones only and misses some. The table shows 150,000 to 180,000 clones, with over 85% occurring only once. The specimen was peripheral blood, collected on day 0 of AZD1222 vaccination. Every receptor here comes from an adult in good health.

The V call is TRBV19, the J call TRBJ1-1, with no clear D. In germline, CDR1 is LNHDA, CDR2 SQIVND (reference sequence). The CDR3 sequence is 14 residues long. V was pared by 4 bases and J by 3 bases, with 12 bases between. CDR3 nucleotide sequence: TGTGCCAGTAGTACTTCAGGCGGGTACACTGAAGCTTTCTTT. Translated: CASSTSGGYTEAFF.

This sequence joins TRBV11-2 and TRBJ2-1, with D possibly matching TRBD2 (6 bases). Germline V CDR1 and CDR2: SGHAT, FQNNGV. This CDR3 region has 15 residues. Trimming left V 1 base short and J 5 bases short, with 12 bases between. CDR3 in amino acids: CASSLGRESDNEQFF. The CDR3 bases are TGTGCCAGCAGCTTAGGGAGGGAGAGCGACAATGAGCAGTTCTTC.

CDR3 residues: CASSLGEGPRETQYF. For the CDR3, the DNA is TGCGCCAGCAGCTTGGGCGAGGGTCCGCGGGAGACCCAGTACTTC. The chain employs TRBV5-1 and TRBJ2-5, with D possibly being TRBD2 (5 bases). The CDR3 spans 15 residues. V was shortened by 0 bases and J by 5 bases, with 14 bases between the two germline ends. Per germline, CDR1 SGHRS and CDR2 YFSETQ. The full variable domain, rest sourced from reference TRBV5-1 and TRBJ2-5, is KAGVTQTPRYLIKTRGQQVTLSCSPISGHRSVSWYQQTPGQGLQFLFEYFSETQRNKGNFPGRFSGRQFSNSRSEMNVSTLELGDSALYLCASSLGEGPRETQYFGPGTRLLVL.

The gene calls are TRBV29-1 and TRBJ2-7; 10 bases fit TRBD1. CDR1 and CDR2 from the germline V gene are SQVTM and ANQGSEA. J gave up 6 bases and V 4 bases, and 12 bases lay outside the gene matches. This CDR3 contains 15 residues. Here the CDR3 reads CSVGGGGGQGGEQYF. CDR3 DNA: TGCAGCGTTGGAGGTGGTGGCGGACAGGGGGGCGAGCAGTACTTC.

The V call is TRBV6-1, the J call TRBJ1-5; weak D call: TRBD1 (6 bases). V lost 0 bases to trimming and J lost 5 bases, with 17 bases between them. In germline, CDR1 is MNHNS, CDR2 SASEGT. The CDR3 runs 17 residues. The CDR3 coding sequence is TGTGCCAGCAGTGAAGCGCGGGGGGGCAGGGGTGATCAGCCCCAGCATTTT. Encoded protein: CASSEARGGRGDQPQHF.

The chain joins TRBV5-1 to TRBJ2-3; TRBD2 matches 10 bases. Germline lookup yields CDR1 SGHRS and CDR2 YFSETQ. The V segment lost 0 bases and the J segment 5 bases; nucleotides outside the gene matches: 9. The CDR3 runs 17 residues. The CDR3 reads CASSLARASGGIDTQYF. The CDR3 nucleotides read TGCGCCAGCAGCTTGGCCCGGGCTAGCGGGGGAATAGATACGCAGTATTTT.

This chain uses TRBV11-2 with TRBJ1-1; D not certain. The germline CDR1 and CDR2 sequences are SGHAT and FQNNGV. CDR3 length equals 14 residues. V was pared by 1 base and J by 5 bases, with 11 bases between. The DNA of the CDR3 is TGTGCCAGCAGCTTAGGAGGGCTGGGGACTGAAGCTTTCTTT. Protein product: CASSLGGLGTEAFF. Combining the CDR3 with reference TRBV11-2 and TRBJ1-1 gives the whole variable domain EAGVAQSPRYKIIEKRQSVAFWCNPISGHATLYWYQQILGQGPKLLIQFQNNGVVDDSQLPKDRFSAERLKGVDSTLKIQPAKLEDSAVYLCASSLGGLGTEAFFGQGTRLTVV.

The chain recombines TRBV5-4 with TRBJ2-3, with 8 bases matching TRBD2. Germline CDR1 and CDR2: SGHNT and YYREEE (reference sequence). The V and J ends lost 10 bases and 0 bases, in that order; junction bases with no gene match: 13. The CDR3 runs to 16 residues. The CDR3 loop is CAYKIIAGISTDTQYF. The CDR3 DNA sequence: TGTGCCTACAAGATAATAGCGGGGATTAGCACAGATACGCAGTATTTT.

The chain combines TRBV6-5 with TRBJ1-1; D is unresolved. Trimming shortened V by 2 bases and J by 5 bases, and 12 bases separated the two germline ends. Germline V CDR1 and CDR2: MNHEY, SVGAGI. This CDR3 is built from 14 residues. The chain's CDR3 is CASSYNLGRTEAFF. CDR3 DNA: TGTGCCAGCAGTTACAACTTGGGCAGGACTGAAGCTTTCTTT.

This chain joins TRBV10-1 and TRBJ1-4, with D possibly TRBD1 on 5 matching bases. The CDR3 consists of 13 residues. Germline CDR1 WNHNN, CDR2 SYGVQD (reference sequence). Between the trimmed V and J ends, which lost 4 bases and 8 bases, there was a span of 11 bases. The CDR3 DNA sequence: TGCGCCAGCAGTGGAACAGAGGGGGAAAAACTGTTTTTT. This codes for CASSGTEGEKLFF.

This clone was observed once. V and J are TRBV9 and TRBJ1-2; D is possibly TRBD1 (5 bases). The germline CDR1 and CDR2 sequences are SGDLS and YYNGEE. This CDR3 has 14 residues. V was shortened by 3 bases and J by 4 bases, with 13 bases between the two germline ends. This CDR3 reads CASSDGSGSYGYTF. For the CDR3, the DNA is TGTGCCAGCAGCGATGGATCAGGGAGCTATGGCTACACCTTC.

This chain links TRBV7-9 with TRBJ1-6, with a weak D call TRBD1 (6 bases). Per germline, CDR1 SEHNR and CDR2 FQNEAQ (reference sequence). V lost 4 bases, J lost 7 bases, and 20 bases lay in between. The CDR3 extends over 17 amino acids. This CDR3 is CASSSGVGGRLNSPLHF. The CDR3 DNA reads TGTGCCAGCAGCTCAGGGGTTGGGGGTCGTTTGAATTCACCCCTCCACTTT.

The rearrangement joins TRBV7-8 to TRBJ2-1; the match to TRBD2 covers 8 bases. This CDR3 region has 14 residues. Trimming removed 4 bases from V and 5 bases from J; junction bases left unmatched: 4. CDR1 and CDR2 (germline): SGHVS, FQNEAQ. The CDR3 is CASSYPGGHNEQFF. The CDR3 DNA sequence: TGTGCCAGCAGCTACCCGGGGGGGCACAATGAGCAGTTCTTC.

This clone was detected once. The genes are TRBV5-1 and TRBJ1-1; 10 bases align to TRBD1. CDR3 size: 19 residues. Trimming cost V 4 bases and J 2 bases; bases outside gene matches: 17. Looked up from germline, CDR1 is SGHRS and CDR2 is YFSETQ. The CDR3: CASSLNPGTGVGGNTEAFF. DNA of the CDR3: TGCGCCAGCAGCCTCAACCCCGGGACAGGGGTAGGTGGTAACACTGAAGCTTTCTTT.

The chain joins TRBV18 to TRBJ2-3, with 7 bases lining up with TRBD1. This CDR3 comprises 15 residues. J gave up 0 bases and V 8 bases, and 8 bases lay outside the gene matches. Germline lookup yields CDR1 KGHSH and CDR2 LQKENI. The CDR3 loop reads CASRRQGGSTDTQYF. CDR3 nucleotide sequence: TGTGCCAGCCGACGACAGGGTGGGAGCACAGATACGCAGTATTTT.